This T cell receptor (beta chain) was obtained from a study of T cell responses to AZD1222 COVID-19 vaccine. The data were produced by immunoSEQ multiplex PCR, yet TCRdb's version contains in-frame clones alone and is incomplete. The sample includes roughly 100,000 clones, around nine tenths of them seen just once. This CDR3 comprises 13 residues. Germline loops: CDR1 SGHRS, CDR2 YFSETQ. V dropped 6 bases and J dropped 7; count of bases not matched to a gene: 6. The receptor comes from an adult in good health. The rearrangement joins TRBV5-1 to TRBJ2-2; 7 bases agree with TRBD1. Sequenced material: peripheral blood, taken on day 0 of AZD1222 vaccination. The CDR3 nucleotides read TGCGCCAGCACACAGGGGTGGAACGGGGAGCTGTTTTTT. It encodes CASTQGWNGELFF.